This note documents a single T cell receptor beta chain sequence. Its antigen remains unknown. The sample belongs to a study of blood T cells in healthy people across ages. Primers used in a second PCR of about 7 to 12 cycles were a sample-barcoded 5' primer and a J-beta primer mix. Each CDR3 protein gets one entry after TCRdb re-called the 5' RACE reads with MiXCR. The table records 850,000 or so distinct CDR3 sequences, more than 25% of them present only once. Trimming took 8 bases from V and 15 from J; bases not matched to a gene: 15. Germline CDR1 DFQATT, CDR2 SNEGSKA (reference sequence). CDR3 size: 12 residues. Notes on the study in general: Age brought a roughly linear fall in TCR beta diversity measured per million T cells. Naive T cell percentage strongly correlated with TCR beta diversity. Researchers judged that diversity estimates from one million T cells fell short of true values.

There were at least 5 micrograms of total RNA extracted from every sample. The chain carries TRBV20-1 and TRBJ2-4; 8 positions match TRBD2. The source material was blood. The clonotype originates from a woman older than 75 in good health. CDR3 protein: CSQVGGAETRYF. CDR3 sequence (DNA): TGCAGTCAAGTCGGGGGGGCTGAGACCCGGTACTTC.